The 11 T cell receptor beta chains in this list originate from one sample, sequenced in a study of regulatory T cells in long-lasting Graves disease. The authors built TCR beta libraries using iRepertoire HTBI primers and Arm-PCR of CDR3 regions. TCRdb re-analysed the multiplex PCR reads in MiXCR, keeping a single row per CDR3 protein. The table lists a few hundred thousand distinct CDR3 sequences, 20% to 25% of them singletons. As to time point: persistent/refractory GD, antithyroid drugs over 5 years with positive TRAb. Construction of the TCR library relied on RNA isolated from PBMCs. Sequencing was performed on peripheral blood mononuclear cells (PBMCs), taken when the disease was refractory, from a patient treated with antithyroid drugs. These receptors all stem from a woman in her thirties or forties with Graves disease.

Many counts were recorded for this clonotype. The J gene is TRBJ1-4, the V gene TRBV2; 8 nucleotides line up with TRBD1. Germline CDR1 reads SNHLY; CDR2 reads FYNNEI. The V gene end was trimmed by 5 bases and the J gene end by 7 bases; junction bases not matched to a gene: 9. The CDR3 runs 15 residues. CDR3 protein: CASSSQGVLGEKLFF. The CDR3 DNA reads TGTGCCAGCAGTTCACAGGGGGTCCTTGGTGAAAAACTGTTTTTT.

The V and J genes are TRBV30 and TRBJ2-1, with unresolved D. This CDR3 contains 11 residues. Trimming removed 3 bases at V and 6 bases at J, with 6 bases between. The V gene's germline CDR1 is GTSNPN and CDR2 SVGIG (reference sequence). Written as DNA, the CDR3 is TGTGCCTGGAGAAGGGCCAATGAGCAGTTCTTC. Its protein product is CAWRRANEQFF.

This clonotype was detected only a few times. The gene calls are TRBV3-1 and TRBJ2-5; tentatively, D is TRBD1 or TRBD2 (6 bases each). Trimming took off 4 bases at V and 2 bases at J, with 17 bases between the two ends. In germline, CDR1 is LGHDT, CDR2 YNNKEL (reference sequence). The length of the CDR3 is 16 residues. CDR3 amino acids: CASSPRGGLAQETQYF. In nucleotides, the CDR3 is TGTGCCAGCAGCCCCCGAGGGGGACTGGCTCAAGAGACCCAGTACTTC.

Of note for this clonotype: A much larger clonotype is one base distant, so this may be a read error. The gene calls are TRBV28 and TRBJ2-2; D uncertain. The germline CDR1 and CDR2 sequences are MDHEN and SYDVKM. Trimming cost V 7 bases and J 3 bases, with 9 bases left between them. The CDR3 covers 13 residues. CDR3: CASNLSDTGELFF. The DNA of the CDR3 is TGTGCCAGCAACCTTTCGGACACCGGGGAGCTGTTTTTT.

This clonotype was seen at least ten times. The chain joins TRBV2 to TRBJ1-1; 7 positions match TRBD1. The CDR3 spans 15 residues. Trimming took 11 bases from V and 3 from J; bases not matched to a gene: 15. CDR1 and CDR2 from the germline V gene are SNHLY and FYNNEI. CDR3 amino acids: CAAPGAGGRYTEAFF. In nucleotides, the CDR3 is TGTGCCGCCCCCGGGGCAGGGGGTAGGTACACTGAAGCTTTCTTT.

This clonotype was found a few times. With a far larger clone one base away, a read error is the likely cause. This chain links TRBV7-9 with TRBJ1-1; D ambiguous. Deletions cut 1 base from V and 3 bases from J, with 6 bases between. The germline gives CDR1 SEHNR, CDR2 FQNEAQ (reference sequence). The CDR3 totals 13 residues. CDR3 sequence reads: CASSLEWDTEAFF. The CDR3 DNA sequence: TGTGCCAGCAGCTTAGAGTGGGACACTGAAGCTTTCTTT.

This clonotype occurred many times. The chain combines TRBV28 with TRBJ1-6; a possible D gene is TRBD1 (5 bases). The germline CDR1 and CDR2 sequences are MDHEN and SYDVKM. V lost 2 bases and J lost 16, with 15 bases in between. The CDR3 is made up of 13 amino acids. In nucleotides, the CDR3 is TGTGCCAGCAGTTTACCTTTCCGGGGGACTCTCCACTTT. Amino acid sequence: CASSLPFRGTLHF.

The genes are TRBV30 and TRBJ1-1, with TRBD1 identical over 7 bases. Germline V gene data show CDR1 as GTSNPN and CDR2 as SVGIG (reference sequence). This CDR3 comprises 14 residues. V was pared by 6 bases and J by 7 bases, with 14 bases of the junction left unmatched. The CDR3 reads CACPREGGQIEAFF. The CDR3 bases are TGTGCCTGTCCCAGAGAAGGGGGCCAGATTGAAGCTTTCTTT. Full variable domain (rest looked up from reference TRBV30 and TRBJ1-1): SQTIHQWPATLVQPVGSPLSLECTVEGTSNPNLYWYRQAAGRGLQLLFYSVGIGQISSEVPQNLSASRPQDRQFILSSKKLLLSDSGFYLCACPREGGQIEAFFGQGTRLTVV.

This clonotype appeared many times. The genes are TRBV29-1 and TRBJ1-1; possibly TRBD1 for D (6 bases). This CDR3 contains 14 residues. V lost 5 bases, J lost 0 bases, and 13 bases lay in between. Germline CDR1 and CDR2: SQVTM and ANQGSEA. DNA of the CDR3: TGCAGCGTTCTCCCGGGACACATGAACACTGAAGCTTTCTTT. Translated: CSVLPGHMNTEAFF. The whole variable domain, filled in from reference TRBV29-1 and TRBJ1-1, reads SAVISQKPSRDICQRGTSLTIQCQVDSQVTMMFWYRQQPGQSLTLIATANQGSEATYESGFVIDKFPISRPNLTFSTLTVSNMSPEDSSIYLCSVLPGHMNTEAFFGQGTRLTVV.

This clonotype was detected many times. The chain combines TRBV5-8 with TRBJ2-5; 10 positions agree with TRBD2. CDR1 is SGHTS and CDR2 is YDEGEE in the germline V gene. The CDR3 has 15 amino acids. V trimming: 4 bases; J trimming: 5 bases; junction bases outside the gene matches: 8. The CDR3 DNA reads TGTGCCAGCAGCGCGAATGGACTAGCGGTTGAGACCCAGTACTTC. Encoded protein: CASSANGLAVETQYF.

This clonotype was seen many times. V usage is TRBV2 and J usage is TRBJ2-7; D remains ambiguous. Looked up from germline, CDR1 is SNHLY and CDR2 is FYNNEI. V dropped 7 bases and J dropped 6 bases, with 7 bases sitting between them. This CDR3 is 10 amino acids long. This CDR3 is CASTGSEQYF. Here the CDR3 DNA reads TGTGCCAGCACCGGCAGCGAGCAGTACTTC.